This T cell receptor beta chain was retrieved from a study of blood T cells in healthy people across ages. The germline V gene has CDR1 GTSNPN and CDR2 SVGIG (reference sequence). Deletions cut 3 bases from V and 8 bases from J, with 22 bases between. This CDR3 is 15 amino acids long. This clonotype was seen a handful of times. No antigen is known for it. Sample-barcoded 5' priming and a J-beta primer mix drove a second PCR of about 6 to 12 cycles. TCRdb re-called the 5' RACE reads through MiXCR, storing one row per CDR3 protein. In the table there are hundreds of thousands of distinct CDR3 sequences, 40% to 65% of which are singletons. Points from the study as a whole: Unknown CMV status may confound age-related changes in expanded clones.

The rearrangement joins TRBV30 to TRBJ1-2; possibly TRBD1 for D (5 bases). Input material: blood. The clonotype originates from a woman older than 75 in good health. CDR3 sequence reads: CAWSQKIGGFCGYTF. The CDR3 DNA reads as TGTGCCTGGAGCCAGAAAATTGGGGGGTTTTGCGGCTACACCTTC.